Given below is one TCR beta chain in context. This clone's antigen is unknown. There are no base qualities to consult, and no much larger clone falls within one base. The library was obtained by the immunoSEQ multiplex PCR assay. The multiplex PCR relied on a mix of 60 forward primers for TCR Vbeta segments and 13 reverse primers for TCR Jbeta segments. Amplification of the CDR3 region of rearranged TCR beta genes was performed with a multiplex PCR assay on genomic DNA. The Illumina HiSeq System was used to sequence the amplified TCR beta libraries as 87-base-pair reads. Under the source paper's analysis protocol: A later analysis counted 75 million to 100 million unique TCR beta chains across the 550 to 700 repertoires, and roughly 10 million of these chains were shared by at least two donors. A nearest-neighbor algorithm error-corrected the raw reads and collapsed the reads into unique sequences, merging closely related sequences to remove PCR and sequencing errors. V, D and J gene segments were assigned by aligning CDR3 sequences to IMGT reference sequences. For a sequence to be retained, at least a six-nucleotide match to both a V gene segment and a J gene segment was required. A rearrangement counted as productive if the CDR3 had no stop codons and remained in frame with V and J, and every other rearrangement counted as non-productive. Following IMGT convention, CDR3 was defined as the stretch from the second conserved V-encoded cysteine up to the conserved J-encoded phenylalanine. In an earlier analysis of 550 to 650 of the donors, sequences lacking an unambiguous match to a single V gene segment were excluded. An earlier analysis of under 750 of the donors called V segments functional above 56.7% productive rearrangements and segregating when the between-donor standard deviation exceeded 5%. A statistical classification framework was developed to diagnose cytomegalovirus status using the catalog of TCR beta chain sequences. A later analysis assigned V and J genes by comparing TCR nucleotide sequences with IMGT/GENE-DB human TR gene sequences. Using the TCRdist pipeline, a later analysis assigned CDR3 sequences along with most-parsimonious VDJ recombination scenarios. A later analysis defined each TCR beta chain by its CDR3 amino acid sequence plus V-gene family, and excluded reads lacking a unique V-gene family. As a way to deal with suspected cross-contamination and a sequencing artifact, a later analysis dropped approximately 570 nucleotide sequences that were highly shared and had low generation probability. For each public chain, a later analysis derived a clonal expansion index from normalized ranks of inferred template counts within each repertoire. Generation probabilities in a later analysis came from a VDJ recombination model fitted to out-of-frame rearrangements, and those results were checked against IGoR. In a later analysis, TCR-TCR, TCR-HLA and TCR-CMV co-occurrence was scored with hypergeometric tests, and a repertoire-size bias correction was applied to TCR pairs. In a later analysis, false discovery rates were estimated by permuting HLA or CMV assignments 20 times. In a later analysis, co-occurring TCRs were grouped with DBSCAN, and TCRdist sequence similarity was added when clustering was performed within HLA-allele-positive subsets. Co-occurrence clustering excluded repertoires with fewer than 30,000 or more than 120,000 public chains, plus five with anomalous nucleotide sharing. This is the immuneACCESS table as TCRdb keeps it, with only in-frame sequences that have V and J called. A part of the clones is gone; compared with another copy, unresolved V genes explain less than half, and the rest is unexplained. V and J calls and clone size are as listed in that table; D and trimming were resolved from the DNA. This sample is represented by about 120,000 clones; about 80% of them were singletons. The top ten clones comprise approximately 1.9% of the sample.

This specimen belongs to a study of cytomegalovirus exposure and HLA in healthy donors (TCRdb year 2017). At the level of the whole study: In an earlier analysis of 450 to 750 of the donors, about 270 Gb of sequence data and 100 million or so unique TCR beta sequences from 150 million to 200 million T cells were reported. Roughly 300 gigabases of sequencing data and approximately 92 million unique TCR sequences made up an early release that covered over 550 HLA-typed donors. Among the approximately 400 genotyped donors, 75% to 90% belonged to the genetic ancestry cluster associated with self-reported Caucasian donors. The aim of the study was to test whether cataloging public T cell receptors could identify signatures of past pathogen exposure. The T cell repertoires of around 670 subjects were profiled by immunosequencing and related to cytomegalovirus serostatus. A separate validation cohort of about 110 different subjects was used in addition to the 666-subject first cohort. The study combined high-throughput TCR immunosequencing, statistical association of individual TCRs with disease status, and machine learning to predict cytomegalovirus infection status. A later analysis re-analyzed previously published TCR beta repertoires from approximately 670 donors and added high-resolution HLA genotyping to study TCR occurrence patterns. Rather than drawing on any new phenotypic data, the later analysis identified candidate immune exposures from TCR beta sequences and the way those sequences occurred across donors. To decide whether each TCR beta V gene segment behaved as functional or pseudogenic, an earlier analysis of 587 of the donors relied on high-throughput TCR beta sequencing. Donor age, sex, ethnicity and CMV serostatus were collected together with the repertoire data. In a later genetic analysis, genome-wide SNP genotypes for about three fifths of the roughly 670 donors were used, and that subset was treated as a discovery cohort. Every discovery cohort repertoire had been produced on one sequencing platform. HLA typing included class I and class II loci at four-digit resolution. Typing coverage varied by locus: roughly 620-640 donors for A, B, C, DRB1 and DQB1; more than 500 for DQA1; more than 600 for DPA1; under 490 for DPB1. Several DR-DQ haplotypes were handled as single units for association and clustering because linkage in the cohort was strong. Among 350 to 400 genotyped donors of the cohort, an average of around 240,000 unique TCR beta nucleotide sequences were sequenced per donor, roughly 18% of them non-productive.

Summary of the overall study and its limitations: In an earlier analysis of several hundred of the donors, most TCR beta V segments were observed in productive rearrangements about 90% or about 30% of the time, broadly matching IMGT annotations. In this cohort, only TCR beta chains were sequenced, and detectable features were limited by the absence of alpha or paired-chain data. According to a later analysis, parvovirus B19, influenza, CMV and Epstein-Barr virus appeared linked to several top co-occurrence clusters. An association between a missense DCLRE1C variant and V-gene and J-gene trimming of TCR beta chains was found in a later genetic analysis and replicated in an independent cohort. In a later analysis, over 15,000 TCR beta sequences were associated with specific HLA alleles at a false discovery rate of 0.05. A cluster of highly shared sequence variants was judged likely to be a technical artifact of the sequencing pipeline. A further reported finding was that TCR beta sequences accurately predicted the HLA-A and HLA-B alleles for most subjects in the first cohort. Compared with the roughly 700-donor mean, donors in an Asian-associated ancestry cluster had fewer N-insertions in productive TCRs, according to a later genetic analysis. Compared with equally common non-associated chains, HLA-associated TCR beta chains in a later analysis were more clonally expanded and had lower generation probabilities. Linkage disequilibrium might explain the correlated functional status among segregating V segments, but an unknown experimental factor could not be ruled out. In a later analysis, the rate of TCR association differed among HLA loci, with DRB1 alleles having the most associated TCRs and HLA-C alleles having the fewest. Because HLA typing was unavailable for some donors at each locus, only the typed subset was used in association tests. Because counts were too low, about 17 rarely observed V segments, including chromosome 9 orphons, were excluded from the earlier analysis of several hundred of the donors. The presence/absence analyses assumed that sequencing depth was roughly uniform across donors, and that assumption may not be true. A total of about 180 TCR beta chains were listed by the study as associated with cytomegalovirus. Most CMV-associated TCR beta chains appeared to be HLA-restricted in a later analysis, and the HLA associations seemed to be driven largely by CMV exposure. The classifier was reported to diagnose cytomegalovirus status with high specificity and sensitivity in both the original and validation cohorts. In vitro tests confirmed that a few of the cytomegalovirus-associated TCR beta chains recognize cytomegalovirus antigens. The only immune exposure information available for the cohort was CMV serostatus. When HLA alleles, especially DR and DQ, strongly co-occurred, TCR associations were difficult to assign to individual alleles. The authors suggested that the approach could potentially be extended to other disease states and immunological phenotypes. Across donors, most TCR sequences were observed very rarely, whereas some public TCRs were present in many individuals. Some IMGT-functional V segments, including TRBV6-2 and TRBV6-3, could not be told apart with the 87-base-pair reads, so those segments were excluded.

V is cut by 4 bases and J by 5 bases, and the space between the germline ends is 12 bases. The CDR3, from cysteine to phenylalanine, totals 15 residues. Just CDR3 DNA is preserved here, 45 bases in frame from base 1. Via the germline V gene, CDR1 is MGHDK and CDR2 SYGVNS. The cohort consisted of hundreds of healthy bone marrow donors. All cohort members were sampled while nominally healthy, although unrecorded immune exposures were likely present. Of the 650 to 700 cohort members, approximately 300 had positive CMV serostatus and fewer than 450 had negative CMV serostatus, and CMV serostatus was not recorded for the donor. Each donor provided a peripheral blood sample, and peripheral blood mononuclear cells were used for TCR beta sequencing. Genomic DNA extraction from the blood cell samples was performed with the Qiagen DNeasy Blood Extraction Kit.

The chain is assembled from TRBV25-1 and TRBJ1-6; 5 matching bases give a weak D call of TRBD1. The receptor was derived from a human donor in good health. Sequencing input: PBMCs. In nucleotide form, the sequence is TGTGCCAGCAGTGGACAGAAACCAGATAATTCACCCCTCCACTTT. Its product reads: CASSGQKPDNSPLHF.